Presented here are 9 T cell receptor beta chains from one specimen sequenced in a study of T cells after yellow fever vaccination. TCRdb re-called the 5' RACE reads with MiXCR, one entry per CDR3 protein. Of around 400,000 distinct CDR3 sequences in the sample, 11% were seen once. The material sequenced was PBMCs, taken on the day of the first yellow fever vaccination. Receptors were obtained from a man aged 18 to 35 who received the YFV17D yellow fever vaccine.

This clonotype was counted a few times. The rearrangement links TRBV5-1 to TRBJ1-5, with D possibly TRBD1 on 5 matching bases. Germline V gives CDR1 SGHRS, CDR2 YFSETQ. CDR3 length equals 15 residues. V dropped 0 bases and J dropped 6 bases, with 13 bases sitting between them. The CDR3 region has the DNA TGCGCCAGCAGCTTGGACGGGGGGAGCGGTCAGCCCCAGCATTTT. Amino acids: CASSLDGGSGQPQHF.

This clonotype came up many times. The chain uses TRBV6-5 and TRBJ2-5, with a weak D call TRBD2 (6 bases). The germline V gene encodes CDR1 MNHEY and CDR2 SVGAGI. V lost 1 base to trimming and J lost 5 bases, with 11 bases between them. The CDR3 is made up of 14 amino acids. The CDR3 loop reads CASSYYGTAETQYF. The CDR3 DNA is TGTGCCAGCAGTTACTATGGGACTGCCGAGACCCAGTACTTC.

The chain links TRBV3-1 to TRBJ2-5, with D possibly being TRBD1 (6 bases). V shed 2 bases and J shed 5 bases, with 12 bases lying between them. Germline values: CDR1 LGHDT, CDR2 YNNKEL (reference sequence). The CDR3 totals 14 residues. CDR3 region: CASSQYGRGETQYF. As DNA, the CDR3 is TGTGCCAGCAGCCAATACGGAAGGGGGGAGACCCAGTACTTC.

This clonotype was seen ten or more times. This rearrangement joins TRBV7-2 to TRBJ1-2; D ambiguous. The germline V gene encodes CDR1 SGHTA and CDR2 FQGNSA. This CDR3 has 12 amino acids. Trimming took 8 bases from V and 4 from J, leaving 11 bases between them. The CDR3 protein is CASALGGYGYTF. As DNA, the CDR3 is TGTGCCAGCGCCTTGGGTGGCTATGGCTACACCTTC. Drawing the rest from reference TRBV7-2 and TRBJ1-2, the complete variable domain is GAGVSQSPSNKVTEKGKDVELRCDPISGHTALYWYRQSLGQGLEFLIYFQGNSAPDKSGLPSDRFSAERTGGSVSTLTIQRTQQEDSAVYLCASALGGYGYTFGSGTRLTVV.

The rearrangement links TRBV7-2 to TRBJ1-2; no definite D call. Germline CDR1 is SGHTA and CDR2 is FQGNSA. The CDR3 has 12 residues. Deletions cut 5 bases from V and 5 bases from J, with 9 bases between. Here the CDR3 DNA reads TGTGCCAGCAGCGCTCCCCCTTATGGCTACACCTTC. Its protein is CASSAPPYGYTF.

J is TRBJ2-3 and V is TRBV6-2 or TRBV6-3; possible D gene TRBD2, 7 bases. V lost 8 bases and J lost 5, with 17 bases in between. The CDR3 has 14 residues. Germline CDR1 and CDR2: MNHEY and SVGEGT. CDR3 DNA sequence: TGTGCCAGCCGCGGTGGGGGGGGCCTAGATACGCAGTATTTT. The encoded protein is CASRGGGGLDTQYF.

The rearrangement links TRBV4-3 to TRBJ1-2, with a weak D call TRBD1 (5 bases). This CDR3 contains 15 residues. With 3 bases removed from V and 0 bases from J, the gap between germline ends came to 11 bases. Germline assignment: CDR1 LGHNA and CDR2 YSLEER. CDR3 in amino acids: CASSHSGAANYGYTF. CDR3 in DNA: TGCGCCAGCAGCCATTCCGGGGCCGCTAACTATGGCTACACCTTC.

This clonotype has just a few counts. The chain employs TRBV6-5 and TRBJ2-2; D possibly matches TRBD1 or TRBD2 (6 bases each). The V gene lost 1 base and the J gene lost 3 bases, with 9 bases spanning the gap. The CDR3 has 15 amino acids. Germline V gene sequence: CDR1 MNHEY, CDR2 SVGAGI. The CDR3 bases are TGTGCCAGCAGTTACTTAGGGGGGTACACCGGGGAGCTGTTTTTT. Its translation is CASSYLGGYTGELFF.

The rearrangement links TRBV4-3 to TRBJ2-3; tentatively, D is TRBD1 (6 bases). Germline assignment: CDR1 LGHNA and CDR2 YSLEER. This CDR3 comprises 17 residues. Trimming pared 1 base from V and 4 bases from J, leaving 18 bases between. CDR3: CASSQAPGAFSADTQYF. The CDR3 DNA is TGCGCCAGCAGCCAAGCGCCAGGGGCCTTCTCGGCAGATACGCAGTATTTT.